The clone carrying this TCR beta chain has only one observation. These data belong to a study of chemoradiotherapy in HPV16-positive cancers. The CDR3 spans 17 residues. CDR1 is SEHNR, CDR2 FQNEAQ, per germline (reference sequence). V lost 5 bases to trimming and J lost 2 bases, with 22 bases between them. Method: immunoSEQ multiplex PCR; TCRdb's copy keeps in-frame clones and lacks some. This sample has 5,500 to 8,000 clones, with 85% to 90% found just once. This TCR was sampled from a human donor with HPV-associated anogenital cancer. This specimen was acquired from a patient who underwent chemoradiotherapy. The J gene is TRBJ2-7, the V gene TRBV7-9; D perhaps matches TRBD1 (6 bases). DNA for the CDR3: TGTGCCAGCAGCCATCAAACAGGGTCGGCCCTGACCTACGAGCAGTACTTC. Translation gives CASSHQTGSALTYEQYF.